The 11 T cell receptor beta chains below were found in one sample sequenced in a study of breast tumors, draining lymph nodes, adjacent tissues. Each CDR3 protein is one row after TCRdb ran MiXCR on the multiplex PCR reads. The table has fewer than 15,000 distinct CDR3 sequences, 45% to 60% seen once. Source material: tumor-adjacent breast tissue. The receptors here all came from a female donor with breast cancer. Some clones in this sample may be carry-over from other donors' samples.

A note on this clonotype: The conserved closing phenylalanine or tryptophan is absent in this CDR3, likely reflecting a read error. V and J are TRBV5-1 and TRBJ2-7, with a weak D call TRBD2 (6 bases). With 0 bases removed from V and 9 bases from J, the gap between germline ends came to 19 bases. The length of the CDR3 is 15 residues. CDR1 and CDR2 from the germline V gene are SGHRS and YFSETQ. CDR3 sequence (DNA): TGCGCCAGCAGCTTGGCCTCGCGGGACCCTGTGAGGCAGTACCTC. Protein sequence: CASSLASRDPVRQYL.

Comments on this clonotype: A read error may explain this, as a much larger clone is one base away. V gene TRBV7-3 combines with J gene TRBJ2-5; TRBD2 agrees at 11 bases. In germline, CDR1 is SGHTA, CDR2 FQGTGA. The CDR3 runs to 16 residues. The CDR3 spells CVSSLTSGGPLGTQYF. The CDR3, as DNA: TGTGTCAGCAGCTTAACTAGCGGGGGTCCTCTTGGGACCCAGTACTTC.

The chain uses TRBV3-1 and TRBJ1-1; D is possibly TRBD1 (5 bases). The CDR3 runs 16 residues. The germline V gene has CDR1 LGHDT and CDR2 YNNKEL (reference sequence). V dropped 4 bases and J dropped 6 bases, with 21 bases sitting between them. The CDR3 DNA sequence: TGTGCCAGCAGCCCCCCGGGGGTCGTACCCTCCCCTGAAGCTTTCTTT. This translates into CASSPPGVVPSPEAFF. Filled out from reference TRBV3-1 and TRBJ1-1, the complete variable domain reads DTAVSQTPKYLVTQMGNDKSIKCEQNLGHDTMYWYKQDSKKFLKIMFSYNNKELIINETVPNRFSPKSPDKAHLNLHINSLELGDSAVYFCASSPPGVVPSPEAFFGQGTRLTVV.

In the case of this clonotype: This may be a read error: a much more frequent sequence differs by one nucleotide. The J gene is TRBJ2-1, the V gene TRBV15; TRBD2 agrees at 8 bases. CDR3 length: 17 amino acids. Trimming cost V 1 base and J 8 bases; bases outside gene matches: 13. Germline values: CDR1 LNHNV, CDR2 YYDKDF (reference sequence). In nucleotides, the CDR3 is TGTGCCACCAGCAGAGGCGATGGGGGACTAGATCGCGATGAGCAGTTCTTC. This sequence encodes CATSRGDGGLDRDEQFF.

The rearrangement joins TRBV15 to TRBJ2-7, with TRBD1 matching over 10 bases. Germline assignment: CDR1 LNHNV and CDR2 YYDKDF (reference sequence). Trimming took 1 base from V and 5 from J; bases not matched to a gene: 8. The CDR3 is 16 amino acids. The CDR3 reads CATSRARDRGINEQYF. For the CDR3, the DNA is TGTGCCACCAGCAGAGCCCGGGACAGGGGCATCAACGAGCAGTACTTC.

This clonotype was observed once. V usage is TRBV20-1 and J usage is TRBJ2-1; 11 nucleotides align to TRBD2. Germline V CDR1 and CDR2: DFQATT, SNEGSKA (reference sequence). The CDR3 spans 18 residues. J lost 4 bases, V lost 3 bases, and 14 bases had no gene match. The chain's CDR3 is CSASSSGETSGIYNEQFF. The CDR3 DNA reads TGCAGTGCTAGTTCGTCCGGGGAGACTAGCGGGATATACAATGAGCAGTTCTTC.

This clonotype was detected only a few times. This chain connects TRBV29-1 to TRBJ2-3; D is perhaps TRBD2 (5 bases). V was clipped by 7 bases and J by 4 bases, with 15 bases between them. Per germline, CDR1 SQVTM and CDR2 ANQGSEA. The CDR3 sequence is 13 residues long. CDR3 sequence reads: CSATGWVSDTQYF. The CDR3 region has the DNA TGCAGCGCCACGGGGTGGGTGTCAGATACGCAGTATTTT.

This clonotype was seen many times. The V and J genes are TRBV12-3 or TRBV12-4 and TRBJ2-1; possible D gene TRBD1, 5 bases. V lost 3 bases to trimming and J lost 10 bases, with 19 bases between them. CDR3 length: 15 amino acids. Written as DNA, the CDR3 is TGTGCCAGCAGTTTCCTGTTTCAGGGTATGGGGGAGCAGTTCTTC. It is translated as CASSFLFQGMGEQFF.

V gene TRBV6-6 combines with J gene TRBJ2-5; no clear D gene. The CDR3 is 13 residues long. Per the germline V gene, CDR1 is MNHNY and CDR2 is SVGAGI (reference sequence). V dropped 5 bases and J dropped 5 bases, with 12 bases sitting between them. Written as DNA, the CDR3 is TGTGCCAGCAGTCCGAATCTTAAGGAGACCCAGTACTTC. Encoded protein: CASSPNLKETQYF.

This clonotype is medium-sized (0.01 to 0.1%). An end of the junction differs from the germline gene, which may be a read error. The chain links TRBV6-6 to TRBJ2-1; D is possibly TRBD2 (5 bases). Germline V gives CDR1 MNHNY, CDR2 SVGAGI (reference sequence). The CDR3 is made up of 18 amino acids. The CDR3 region has the DNA TGTGCCAGCAGTCACTCGAAGGTCGGAGGCCGGGTGAGGAATGAGCAGTTCTTC. Its protein is CASSHSKVGGRVRNEQFF.

By its share, this clonotype is medium-sized (0.01 to 0.1%). This chain links TRBV6-2 or TRBV6-3 with TRBJ1-2; D may be TRBD1 (6 bases). The CDR3 length is 15 residues. Trimming pared 8 bases from V and 2 bases from J, leaving 18 bases between. The germline V gene encodes CDR1 MNHEY and CDR2 SVGEGT. The CDR3 nucleotides read TGTGCCAGCGCGGATGGGGGGCGGGAGAACTATGGCTACACCTTC. This gives the protein CASADGGRENYGYTF.